The following is a T cell receptor (beta chain) sequence with its context. The target antigen is unknown. The V and J ends lost 2 bases and 2 bases, in that order; junction bases with no gene match: 8. The length of the CDR3 is 16 residues. CDR1 is MNHEY, CDR2 SVGAGI, per germline. These data belong to a study of graft-versus-host responses after intestinal transplantation. Overall study context: Recipients were given multivisceral, liver-intestinal, or isolated intestinal transplants.

This table comes from immunoSEQ multiplex PCR, and its TCRdb copy is limited to in-frame clones, with some not included. The table lists some 64,000 clones, 90% of them singletons. General study results and limits: The highest levels of circulating GvH clones went along with early declines in HvG clones after transplant. Individuals carrying graft-donor T cell macrochimerism showed high graft-versus-host to host-versus-graft clonal ratios in allografts. Present in recipient marrow, GvH clones included some that appeared first in ileum or blood.

This material consisted of unstimulated CD8+ T cells sorted from spleen or lymph node cells, taken before transplant. V and J are TRBV6-5 and TRBJ2-7; 8 bases are shared with TRBD1. This sequence was found in a human donor who was the organ donor for an intestinal transplant. In DNA form, the CDR3 reads TGTGCCAGCAGTTACCAAACCGGACAGGGTCCCTACGAGCAGTACTTC. Residues: CASSYQTGQGPYEQYF.